This TCR beta chain comes out of a study of CD8 T cells in Susac syndrome. The CDR3 consists of 17 residues. Germline V gene lookup returns CDR1 SGHAT and CDR2 FQNNGV. The V end lost 5 bases, the J end lost 4 bases, and 21 bases lay between the germline ends. After extraction with the RNeasy kit, 0.5 to 1 ug of the RNA was reverse transcribed using random hexamers. Using its own MiXCR run on the immunoSEQ multiplex PCR reads, TCRdb lists one record per CDR3 protein. The sample yields roughly 200,000 distinct CDR3 sequences, 95% seen once. The rearrangement joins TRBV11-2 to TRBJ2-1, with a tentative D call TRBD2 (7 bases). The source of this sequence is a human donor with multiple sclerosis. The source material was CD4+ T cells from PBMCs. The CDR3 region is CASSPGRGGRNYNEQFF. CDR3 DNA sequence: TGTGCCAGCAGCCCGGGGCGCGGGGGCAGGAATTACAATGAGCAGTTCTTC.